This T cell receptor (beta chain) was identified in a study of shared clonotypes between healthy human individuals. Study-wide context: Per donor, three plates held CD4 naive cells, three held CD4 memory, two held CD8 naive and one held CD8 memory.

Broader study findings: In contrast to clonotypes shared by all four donors, non-shared clonotypes had lower generation probabilities.

Remarks on this clone: Its specificity is unknown.

Authors' data handling: ImmunoSEQ only sent back junction sequences with no quality scores, so filtering was done differently. The assay was immunoSEQ multiplex PCR, and TCRdb's table has in-frame clones only and misses some. The D gene and trimming were derived from the DNA, and the V and J assignments and clone size from that table. The table has some 1,100,000 clones, 75% to 85% seen once; the top ten hold roughly 0.56%. This CDR3 spans 17 amino acids. Trimming stripped 4 bases from V and 4 bases from J, with 20 bases between. The germline V gene encodes CDR1 SQVTM and CDR2 ANQGSEA. Caucasian adults residing in Nashville, Tennessee made up all the donors.

Sequencing was carried out using memory CD4+ T cells from PBMCs. Subset reported: CD45RA-negative fraction. This TCR was recovered from a man aged 18-30 years in good health. Some clones in this sample may be carry-over from other donors' samples. This rearrangement joins TRBV29-1 to TRBJ2-6, with D tentatively TRBD1 (5 bases). CDR3 in amino acids: CSVVVGPSAPGANVLTF. For the CDR3, the DNA is TGCAGCGTTGTGGTGGGGCCCTCGGCTCCCGGGGCCAACGTCCTGACTTTC.